These 22 T cell receptor beta chains share one sample of origin, sequenced in a study of CXCR3-negative and CXCR3-positive naive CD8 T cells. Study-level points and caveats: More hydrophobic TRB CDR3s were found in CXCR3-positive naive cells than in CXCR3-negative naive cells.

The method, 5' RACE with UMI labels, was used to prepare the TRB cDNA libraries. TCRdb reprocessed the 5' RACE reads and stores each CDR3 protein as one record, lacking DNA. Recorded for this sample: roughly 100,000 distinct CDR3 sequences. These receptors have no known antigen. The specimen sequenced was naive CXCR3+ CD8+ T cells from blood. Subset in this sample: CD45RO-CCR7+CD27+CD95- naive CD8+ T cells expressing CXCR3 (TNR3+). These receptors originate from a human donor in good health. Some clones in this sample may be carry-over from other donors' samples.

The chain has TRBV28 and TRBJ2-4; absent DNA, TCRdb's TRBD1 call cannot be checked. Germline loops: CDR1 MDHEN, CDR2 SYDVKM. CDR3 length: 17 amino acids. CDR3 sequence: CASSPTPGTLAKNIQYF.

The chain recombines TRBV4-2 with TRBJ2-7. From germline, CDR1 is LGHNA and CDR2 YNFKEQ. The CDR3 spans 13 residues. CDR3 amino acids: CASSQEQIGEQYF.

The chain recombines TRBV2 with TRBJ1-2. CDR1 is SNHLY and CDR2 is FYNNEI in the germline V gene. The CDR3 runs 13 residues. The CDR3 spells CASSEPEIYGYTF.

CDR3 sequence: CASSLGAGVYNEQFF. This rearrangement joins TRBV27 to TRBJ2-1; TCRdb selects TRBD1, and the lack of DNA leaves this call unchecked. Germline V gene data show CDR1 as MNHEY and CDR2 as SMNVEV (reference sequence). The CDR3 sequence is 15 residues long.

The chain employs TRBV29-1 and TRBJ2-5. The CDR3 has 12 residues. Germline CDR1 SQVTM, CDR2 ANQGSEA. The CDR3 loop is CSVETVEETQYF.

This sequence joins TRBV7-2 and TRBJ1-1; TCRdb designates TRBD1, a call that cannot be tested without DNA. Germline CDR1 is SGHTA and CDR2 is FQGNSA. This CDR3 has 14 residues. The CDR3 sequence: CASSPPPGVTEAFF.

The rearrangement joins TRBV7-9 to TRBJ1-2. The germline CDR1 and CDR2 sequences are SEHNR and FQNEAQ (reference sequence). The CDR3 is made up of 17 amino acids. CDR3 region: CASSLVAAAGSNYGYTF.

V is TRBV20-1 and J is TRBJ1-2; TCRdb indicates TRBD1, and absent DNA this call remains unverified. The germline CDR1 and CDR2 sequences are DFQATT and SNEGSKA (reference sequence). The length of the CDR3 is 14 residues. CDR3 loop: CSARDQGGIYGYTF.

The gene calls are TRBV6-6 and TRBJ2-2. The CDR3 runs 14 residues. Germline lookup yields CDR1 MNHNY and CDR2 SVGAGI (reference sequence). This CDR3 is CASSAGSNMPELFF.

The V call is TRBV19, the J call TRBJ2-1; absent DNA, TCRdb's TRBD1 call cannot be checked. The CDR3 runs 14 residues. The germline V gene has CDR1 LNHDA and CDR2 SQIVND (reference sequence). The CDR3 is CASSILQGANEQFF.

The J gene is TRBJ2-1, the V gene TRBV20-1; with no DNA, the TCRdb D assignment of TRBD2 cannot be verified. This CDR3 comprises 15 residues. Germline V lookup: CDR1 DFQATT, CDR2 SNEGSKA (reference sequence). This CDR3 reads CSAQTAESSYNEQFF.

V and J are TRBV10-2 and TRBJ2-1; TCRdb gives TRBD2 as the D gene, but with no DNA this cannot be confirmed. CDR3 length: 15 residues. Germline V lookup: CDR1 WSHSY, CDR2 SAAADI. The CDR3 spells CASTWSGPGDNEQFF.

The chain combines TRBV3-1 with TRBJ2-7; absent DNA, TCRdb's TRBD2 call cannot be checked. Germline V lookup: CDR1 LGHDT, CDR2 YNNKEL (reference sequence). CDR3 length equals 15 residues. CDR3 region: CASSPGLAGGYEQYF.

This sequence joins TRBV7-6 and TRBJ2-3; there is no DNA to check the TCRdb D call of TRBD1. This CDR3 comprises 16 residues. Per germline, CDR1 SGHVS and CDR2 FNYEAQ. CDR3 amino acids: CASSLAPRQITDTQYF.

J is TRBJ2-7 and V is TRBV5-6. Germline CDR1 and CDR2: SGHDT and YYEEEE. CDR3 size: 13 residues. This CDR3 is CASSLDTSYEQYF.

This chain joins TRBV7-9 and TRBJ2-5; there is no DNA to check the TCRdb D call of TRBD1. Germline V lookup: CDR1 SEHNR, CDR2 FQNEAQ (reference sequence). The CDR3 is made up of 17 amino acids. This chain's CDR3 is CASSPLAGGLSTETQYF.

The gene calls are TRBV27 and TRBJ2-1; TCRdb outputs TRBD2, but without DNA this stays unchecked. Per the germline V gene, CDR1 is MNHEY and CDR2 is SMNVEV (reference sequence). The CDR3 spans 15 residues. The chain's CDR3 is CASSPNRDYINEQFF.

The chain uses TRBV2 and TRBJ1-2; TCRdb proposes TRBD1, but this gene call is untestable without DNA. CDR3 length equals 14 residues. Germline CDR1 and CDR2: SNHLY and FYNNEI. The CDR3 region is CASSVTGGYYGYTF.

The CDR3 protein is CASSIDLETQYF. This chain links TRBV19 with TRBJ2-5. This CDR3 contains 12 residues. Germline V gene sequence: CDR1 LNHDA, CDR2 SQIVND (reference sequence).

The chain combines TRBV6-2 or TRBV6-3 with TRBJ2-7; TCRdb designates TRBD1, a call that cannot be tested without DNA. Germline assignment: CDR1 MNHEY and CDR2 SVGEGT. CDR3 length equals 15 residues. CDR3 region: CASSYPLVRSYEQYF.

The chain recombines TRBV10-3 with TRBJ1-4. The CDR3 consists of 14 residues. In germline, CDR1 is ENHRY, CDR2 SYGVKD. CDR3 sequence reads: CAIGDGGANEKLFF.

This chain joins TRBV7-9 and TRBJ2-5; TCRdb indicates TRBD2, and absent DNA this call remains unverified. The CDR3 is 16 residues long. CDR1 and CDR2 (germline): SEHNR, FQNEAQ (reference sequence). The CDR3: CASSPRTSGDLSTQYF.